The table lists the clone carrying this TCR beta chain with a count of one. What it binds is not known. The data belong to a study of T cell responses to AZD1222 COVID-19 vaccine. Study-wide context: Second-dose timings of about 4 or about 12 weeks were pooled. Study results and caveats: Donors were chiefly white British, with a greater number of females, and clonal diversity was perhaps underestimated. At 160-218 and 743-854, vaccine-associated CD4 TCRs were dominant, and they spanned spike. Increased Spike-specific TCR breadth and depth were observed after two AZD1222 doses.

The CDR3 has 14 amino acids. Per germline, CDR1 MDHEN and CDR2 SYDVKM. The V end lost 8 bases, the J end lost 6 bases, and 14 bases lay between the germline ends. Clones were sequenced by immunoSEQ multiplex PCR, and TCRdb holds only the in-frame ones, with some missing. The sample includes roughly 250,000 clones, over 90% of them seen just once. The clonotype originates from an adult in good health. The V and J genes are TRBV28 and TRBJ1-6; D possibly corresponds to TRBD1 (5 bases). The sequences come from peripheral blood, collected on day 0 of AZD1222 vaccination. The CDR3 region is CASFQTAFNSPLHF. Written as DNA, the CDR3 is TGTGCCAGCTTCCAGACAGCGTTTAATTCACCCCTCCACTTT.